This entry describes one TCR beta chain. The antigen is unknown. Assay used: immunoSEQ multiplex PCR; TCRdb lists only in-frame clones, some missing. The sample shows several thousand clones, about 60% of them seen only once. V shed 1 base, J shed 3 bases, and the junction held 13 bases outside the gene matches. This CDR3 comprises 17 residues. CDR1 and CDR2 (germline): SGHRS, YFSETQ. This sample was taken from a study of siplizumab effects on memory and regulatory T cells. Findings and limits, study-wide: A small minority of alloreactive clones were mapped to unstimulated subsets.

Specimen: effector memory CD8+ T cells sorted from blood. Subset reported: unstimulated CD8+ effector memory T cells. This TCR derives from a human donor in good health. The chain couples TRBV5-1 to TRBJ2-7, with 7 bases that match TRBD1. CDR3 sequence (DNA): TGCGCCAGCAGCTTGCCCTCAACAGGGGCGGACCTCTACGAGCAGTACTTC. It translates to CASSLPSTGADLYEQYF.